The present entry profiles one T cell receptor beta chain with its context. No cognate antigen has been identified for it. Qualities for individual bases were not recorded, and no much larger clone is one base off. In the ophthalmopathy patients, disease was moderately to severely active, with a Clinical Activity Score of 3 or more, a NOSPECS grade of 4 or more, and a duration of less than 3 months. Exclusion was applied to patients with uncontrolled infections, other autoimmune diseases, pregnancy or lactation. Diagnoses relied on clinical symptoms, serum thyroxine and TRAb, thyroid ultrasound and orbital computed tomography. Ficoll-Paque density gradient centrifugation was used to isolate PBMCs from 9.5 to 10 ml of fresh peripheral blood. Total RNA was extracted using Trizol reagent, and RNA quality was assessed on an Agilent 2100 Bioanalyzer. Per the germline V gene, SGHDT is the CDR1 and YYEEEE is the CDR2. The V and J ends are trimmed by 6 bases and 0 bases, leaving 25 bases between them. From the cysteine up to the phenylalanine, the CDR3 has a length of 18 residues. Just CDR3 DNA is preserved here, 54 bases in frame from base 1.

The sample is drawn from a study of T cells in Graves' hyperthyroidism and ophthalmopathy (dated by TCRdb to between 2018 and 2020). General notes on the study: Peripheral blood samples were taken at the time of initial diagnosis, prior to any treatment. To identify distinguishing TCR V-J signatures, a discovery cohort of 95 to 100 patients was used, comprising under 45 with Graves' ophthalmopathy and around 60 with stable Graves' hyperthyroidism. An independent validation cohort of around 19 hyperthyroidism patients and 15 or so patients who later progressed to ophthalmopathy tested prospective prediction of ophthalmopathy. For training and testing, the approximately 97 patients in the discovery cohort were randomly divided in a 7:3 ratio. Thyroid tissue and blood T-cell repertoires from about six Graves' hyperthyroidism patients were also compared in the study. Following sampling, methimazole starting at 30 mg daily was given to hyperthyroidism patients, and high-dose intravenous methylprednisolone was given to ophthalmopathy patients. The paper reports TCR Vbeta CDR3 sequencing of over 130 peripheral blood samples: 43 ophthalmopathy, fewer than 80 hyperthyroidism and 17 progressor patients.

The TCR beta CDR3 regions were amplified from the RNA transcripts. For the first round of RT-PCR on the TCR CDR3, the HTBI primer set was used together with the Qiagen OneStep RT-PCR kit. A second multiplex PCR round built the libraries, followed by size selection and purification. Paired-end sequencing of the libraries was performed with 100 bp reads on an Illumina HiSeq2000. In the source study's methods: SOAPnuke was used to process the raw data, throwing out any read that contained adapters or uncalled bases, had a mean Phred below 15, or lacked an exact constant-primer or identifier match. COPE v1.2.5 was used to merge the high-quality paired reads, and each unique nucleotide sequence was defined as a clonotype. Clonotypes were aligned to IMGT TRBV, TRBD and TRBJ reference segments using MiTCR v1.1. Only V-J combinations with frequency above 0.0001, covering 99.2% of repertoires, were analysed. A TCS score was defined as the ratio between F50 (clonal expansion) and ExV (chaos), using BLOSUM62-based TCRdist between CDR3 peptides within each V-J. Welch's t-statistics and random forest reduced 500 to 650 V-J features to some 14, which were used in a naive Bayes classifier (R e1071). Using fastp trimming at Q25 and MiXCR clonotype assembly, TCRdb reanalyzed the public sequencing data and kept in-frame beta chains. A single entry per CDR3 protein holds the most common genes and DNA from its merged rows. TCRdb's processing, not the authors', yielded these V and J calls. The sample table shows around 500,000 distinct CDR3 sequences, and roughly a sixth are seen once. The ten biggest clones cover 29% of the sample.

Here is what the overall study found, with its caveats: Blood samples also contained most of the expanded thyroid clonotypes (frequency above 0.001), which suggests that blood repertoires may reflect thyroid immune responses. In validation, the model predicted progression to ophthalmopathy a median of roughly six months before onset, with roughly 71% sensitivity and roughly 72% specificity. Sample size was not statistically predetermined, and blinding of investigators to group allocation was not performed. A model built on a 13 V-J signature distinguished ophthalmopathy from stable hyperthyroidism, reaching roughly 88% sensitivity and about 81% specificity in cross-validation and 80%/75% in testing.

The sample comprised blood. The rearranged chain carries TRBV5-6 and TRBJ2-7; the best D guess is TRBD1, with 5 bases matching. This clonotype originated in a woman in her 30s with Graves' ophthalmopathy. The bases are TGTGCCAGCAAAAGACTTTGGGTCTTGGGGCTACTCTCCTACGAGCAGTACTTC. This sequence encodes CASKRLWVLGLLSYEQYF.